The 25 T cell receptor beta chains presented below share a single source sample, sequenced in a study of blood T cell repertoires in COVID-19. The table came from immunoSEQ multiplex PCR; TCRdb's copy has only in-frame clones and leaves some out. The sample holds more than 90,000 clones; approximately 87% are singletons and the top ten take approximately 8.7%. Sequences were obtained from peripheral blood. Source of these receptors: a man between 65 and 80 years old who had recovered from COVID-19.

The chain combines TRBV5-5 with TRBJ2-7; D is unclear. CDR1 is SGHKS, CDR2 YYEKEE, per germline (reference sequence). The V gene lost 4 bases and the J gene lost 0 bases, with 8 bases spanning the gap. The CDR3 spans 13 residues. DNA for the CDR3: TGTGCCAGCAGCCCTGTTTACTCCTACGAGCAGTACTTC. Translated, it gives CASSPVYSYEQYF. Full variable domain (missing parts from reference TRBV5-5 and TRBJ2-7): DAGVTQSPTHLIKTRGQQVTLRCSPISGHKSVSWYQQVLGQGPQFIFQYYEKEERGRGNFPDRFSARQFPNYSSELNVNALLLGDSALYLCASSPVYSYEQYFGPGTRLTVT.

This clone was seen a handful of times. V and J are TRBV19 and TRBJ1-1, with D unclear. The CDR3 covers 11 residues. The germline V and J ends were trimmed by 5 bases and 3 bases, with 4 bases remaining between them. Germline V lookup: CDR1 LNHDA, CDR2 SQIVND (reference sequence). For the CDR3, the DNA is TGTGCCAGTAGTCAGGACACTGAAGCTTTCTTT. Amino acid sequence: CASSQDTEAFF.

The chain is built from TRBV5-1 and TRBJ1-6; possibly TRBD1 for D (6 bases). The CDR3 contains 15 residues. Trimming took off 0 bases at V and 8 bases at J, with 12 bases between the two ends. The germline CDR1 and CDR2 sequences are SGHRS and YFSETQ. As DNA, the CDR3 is TGCGCCAGCAGCTTGGGACAGGCTCCTCATTCACCCCTCCACTTT. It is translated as CASSLGQAPHSPLHF.

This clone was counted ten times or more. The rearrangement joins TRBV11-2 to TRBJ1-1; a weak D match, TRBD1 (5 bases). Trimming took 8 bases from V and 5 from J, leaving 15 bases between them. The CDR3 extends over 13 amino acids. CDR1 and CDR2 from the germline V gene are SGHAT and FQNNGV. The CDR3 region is CASGLRVGTEAFF. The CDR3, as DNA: TGTGCCAGCGGGCTCAGGGTAGGGACTGAAGCTTTCTTT.

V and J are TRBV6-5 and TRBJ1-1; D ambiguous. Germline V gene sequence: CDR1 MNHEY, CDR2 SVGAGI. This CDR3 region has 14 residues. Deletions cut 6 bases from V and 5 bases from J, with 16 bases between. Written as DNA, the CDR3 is TGTGCCAGCAGGGCCCTTAGCGGGGAGACTGAAGCTTTCTTT. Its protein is CASRALSGETEAFF.

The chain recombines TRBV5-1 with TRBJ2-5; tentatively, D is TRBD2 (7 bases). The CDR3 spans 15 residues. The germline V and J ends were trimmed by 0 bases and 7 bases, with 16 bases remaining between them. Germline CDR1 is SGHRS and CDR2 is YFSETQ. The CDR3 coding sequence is TGCGCCAGCAGCTTGGGGGGGGGCACCCCCGGGACCCAGTACTTC. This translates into CASSLGGGTPGTQYF. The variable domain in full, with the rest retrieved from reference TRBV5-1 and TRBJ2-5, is KAGVTQTPRYLIKTRGQQVTLSCSPISGHRSVSWYQQTPGQGLQFLFEYFSETQRNKGNFPGRFSGRQFSNSRSEMNVSTLELGDSALYLCASSLGGGTPGTQYFGPGTRLLVL.

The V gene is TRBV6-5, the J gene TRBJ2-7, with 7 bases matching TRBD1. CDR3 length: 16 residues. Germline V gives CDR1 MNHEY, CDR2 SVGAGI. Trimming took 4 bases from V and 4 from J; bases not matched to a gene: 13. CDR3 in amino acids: CASSSYTGTDSYEQYF. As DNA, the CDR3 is TGTGCCAGCAGTTCGTATACCGGGACAGACTCTTACGAGCAGTACTTC.

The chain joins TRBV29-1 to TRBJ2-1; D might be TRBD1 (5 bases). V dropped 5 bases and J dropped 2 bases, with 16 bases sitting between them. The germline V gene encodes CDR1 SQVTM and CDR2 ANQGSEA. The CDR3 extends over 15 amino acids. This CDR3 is CSVSRTPGAYNEQFF. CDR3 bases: TGCAGCGTTTCCCGGACACCGGGCGCCTACAATGAGCAGTTCTTC.

The DNA of the CDR3 is TGTGCCAGCAGTGAAAGGGGGCCGTACCAAGAGACCCAGTACTTC. It encodes CASSERGPYQETQYF. The chain is built from TRBV2 and TRBJ2-5; 7 bases are shared with TRBD1. J gave up 0 bases and V 2 bases, and 3 bases lay outside the gene matches. Germline-derived CDR1 and CDR2 are SNHLY and FYNNEI. The CDR3 has 15 amino acids. Complete variable domain (other parts from reference TRBV2 and TRBJ2-5): EPEVTQTPSHQVTQMGQEVILRCVPISNHLYFYWYRQILGQKVEFLVSFYNNEISEKSEIFDDQFSVERPDGSNFTLKIRSTKLEDSAMYFCASSERGPYQETQYFGPGTRLLVL.

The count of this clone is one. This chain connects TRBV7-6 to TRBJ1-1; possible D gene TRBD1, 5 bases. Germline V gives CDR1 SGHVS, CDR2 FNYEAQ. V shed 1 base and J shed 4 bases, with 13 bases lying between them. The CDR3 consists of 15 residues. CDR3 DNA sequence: TGTGCCAGCAGCTTAGAAGGCAGGGTGGCCACTGAAGCTTTCTTT. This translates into CASSLEGRVATEAFF.

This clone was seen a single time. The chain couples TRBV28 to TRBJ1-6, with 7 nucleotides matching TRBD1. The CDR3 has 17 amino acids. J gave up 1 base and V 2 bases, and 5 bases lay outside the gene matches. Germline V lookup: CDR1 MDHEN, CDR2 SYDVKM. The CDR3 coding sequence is TGTGCCAGCAGTTTAGGGCCAGGGGGGTCCTATAATTCACCCCTCCACTTT. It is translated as CASSLGPGGSYNSPLHF.

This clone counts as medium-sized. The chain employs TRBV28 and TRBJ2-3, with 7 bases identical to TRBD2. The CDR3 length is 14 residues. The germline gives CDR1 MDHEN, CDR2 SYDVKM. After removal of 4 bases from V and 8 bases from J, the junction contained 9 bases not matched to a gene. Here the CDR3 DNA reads TGTGCCAGCAGTTCGTCCGCGGGAGAAGGTACGCAGTATTTT. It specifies CASSSSAGEGTQYF.

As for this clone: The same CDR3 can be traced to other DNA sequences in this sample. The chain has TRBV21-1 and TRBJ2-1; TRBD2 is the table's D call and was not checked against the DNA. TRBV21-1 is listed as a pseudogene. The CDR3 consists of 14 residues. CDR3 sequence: CASSNWGGYNEQFF. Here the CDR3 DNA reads TGTGCCAGCAGCAACTGGGGGGGCTACAATGAGCAGTTCTTC.

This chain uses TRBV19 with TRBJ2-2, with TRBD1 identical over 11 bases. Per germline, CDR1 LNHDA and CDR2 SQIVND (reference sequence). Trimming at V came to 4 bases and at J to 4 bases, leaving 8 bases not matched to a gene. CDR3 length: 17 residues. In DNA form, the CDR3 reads TGTGCCAGTAGTAGGGGTAGGACAGGGGGCGTCACCGGGGAGCTGTTTTTT. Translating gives CASSRGRTGGVTGELFF.

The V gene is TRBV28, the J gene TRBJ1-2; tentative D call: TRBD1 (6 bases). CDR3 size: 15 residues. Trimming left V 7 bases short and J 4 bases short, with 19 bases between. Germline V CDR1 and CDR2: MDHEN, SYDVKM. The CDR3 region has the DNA TGTGCCAGCAAAACATACAGGGCCCTCCTCTATGGCTACACCTTC. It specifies CASKTYRALLYGYTF.

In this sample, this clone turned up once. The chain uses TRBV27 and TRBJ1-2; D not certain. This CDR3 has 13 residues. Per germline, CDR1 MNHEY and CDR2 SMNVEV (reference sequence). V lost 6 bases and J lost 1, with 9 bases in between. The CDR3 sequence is CASSRYGNYGYTF. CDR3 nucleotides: TGTGCCAGCAGCCGCTACGGTAACTATGGCTACACCTTC.

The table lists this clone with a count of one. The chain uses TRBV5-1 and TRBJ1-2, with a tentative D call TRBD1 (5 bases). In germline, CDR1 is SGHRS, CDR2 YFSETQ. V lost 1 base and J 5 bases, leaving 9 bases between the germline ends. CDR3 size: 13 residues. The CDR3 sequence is CASSLSGQYGYTF. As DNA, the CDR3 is TGCGCCAGCAGCTTGTCAGGGCAGTATGGCTACACCTTC.

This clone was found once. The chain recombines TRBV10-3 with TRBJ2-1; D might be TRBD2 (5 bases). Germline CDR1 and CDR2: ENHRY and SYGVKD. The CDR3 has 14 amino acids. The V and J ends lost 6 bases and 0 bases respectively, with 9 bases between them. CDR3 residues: CAIRIRGSYNEQFF. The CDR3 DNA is TGTGCCATCAGAATCCGGGGCTCCTACAATGAGCAGTTCTTC.

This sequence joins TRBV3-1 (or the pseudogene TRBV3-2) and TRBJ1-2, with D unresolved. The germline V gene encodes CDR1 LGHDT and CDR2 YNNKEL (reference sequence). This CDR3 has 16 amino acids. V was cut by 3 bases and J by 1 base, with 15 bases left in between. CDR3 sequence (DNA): TGTGCCAGCAGCCAGGACCCGACTGGGAGTAACTATGGCTACACCTTC. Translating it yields CASSQDPTGSNYGYTF.

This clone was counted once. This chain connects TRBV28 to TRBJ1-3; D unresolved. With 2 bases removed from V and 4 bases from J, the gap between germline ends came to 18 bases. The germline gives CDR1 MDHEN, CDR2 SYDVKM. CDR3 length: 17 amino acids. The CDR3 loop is CASSLQSGTRAGNTIYF. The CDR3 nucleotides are TGTGCCAGCAGTTTACAGTCGGGAACCCGGGCCGGAAACACCATATATTTT.

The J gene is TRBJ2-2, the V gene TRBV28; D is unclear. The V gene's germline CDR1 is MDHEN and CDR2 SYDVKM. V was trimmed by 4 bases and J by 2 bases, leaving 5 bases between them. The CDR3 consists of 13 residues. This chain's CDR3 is CASSSFNTGELFF. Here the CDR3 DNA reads TGTGCCAGCAGTTCGTTTAACACCGGGGAGCTGTTTTTT. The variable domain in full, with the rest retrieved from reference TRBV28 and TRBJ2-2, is DVKVTQSSRYLVKRTGEKVFLECVQDMDHENMFWYRQDPGLGLRLIYFSYDVKMKEKGDIPEGYSVSREKKERFSLILESASTNQTSMYLCASSSFNTGELFFGEGSRLTVL.

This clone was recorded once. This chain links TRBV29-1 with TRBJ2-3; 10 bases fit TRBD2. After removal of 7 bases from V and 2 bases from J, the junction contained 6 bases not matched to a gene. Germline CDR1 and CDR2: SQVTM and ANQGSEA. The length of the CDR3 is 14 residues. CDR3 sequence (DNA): TGCAGCGCCGGACTAGCGGAATACACAGATACGCAGTATTTT. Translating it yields CSAGLAEYTDTQYF.

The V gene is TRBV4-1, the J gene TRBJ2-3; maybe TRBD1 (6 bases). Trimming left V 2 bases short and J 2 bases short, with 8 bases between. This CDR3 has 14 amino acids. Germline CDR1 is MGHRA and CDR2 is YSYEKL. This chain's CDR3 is CASSQWDTTDTQYF. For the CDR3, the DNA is TGCGCCAGCAGCCAATGGGACACCACAGATACGCAGTATTTT.

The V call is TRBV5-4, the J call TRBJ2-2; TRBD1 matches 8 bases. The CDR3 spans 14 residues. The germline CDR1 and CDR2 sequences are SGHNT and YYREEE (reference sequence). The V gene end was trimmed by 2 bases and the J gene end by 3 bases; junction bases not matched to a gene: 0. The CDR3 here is CASSLQGDTGELFF. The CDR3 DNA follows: TGTGCCAGCAGCTTACAGGGGGACACCGGGGAGCTGTTTTTT.

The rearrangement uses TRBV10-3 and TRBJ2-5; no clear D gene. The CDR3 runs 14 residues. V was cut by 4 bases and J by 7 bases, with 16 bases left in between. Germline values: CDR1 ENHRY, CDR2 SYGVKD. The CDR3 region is CAISAGGKLGTQYF. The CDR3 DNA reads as TGTGCCATCAGTGCCGGCGGAAAGCTCGGGACCCAGTACTTC.